What follows are 28 T cell receptor beta chains derived from one specimen sequenced in a study of cytomegalovirus exposure and HLA in healthy donors. Primers for the PCR totalled 60 Vbeta and 13 Jbeta. Only in-frame clones appear in the TCRdb table, and some are missing; sequencing was by immunoSEQ multiplex PCR. The top ten hold approximately 1.8% of the sample, which has about 120,000 clones, 70% to 90% seen once. Material for sequencing was PBMCs. The receptors were sampled from a man aged 40-49 years in good health and CMV-seronegative.

This clone was counted once. The rearrangement joins TRBV6-6 to TRBJ2-2; 9 bases are a match to TRBD1. CDR1 is MNHNY and CDR2 is SVGAGI in the germline V gene (reference sequence). The CDR3 is 16 amino acids. The trim removed 6 bases at V and 5 bases at J, leaving 10 bases unmatched. CDR3 nucleotides: TGTGCCAGCAGACCGAATCCCGGGACAGGGACCGGGGAGCTGTTTTTT. It encodes CASRPNPGTGTGELFF.

V and J are TRBV6-5 and TRBJ2-4; a possible D gene is TRBD2 (6 bases). Germline CDR1 MNHEY, CDR2 SVGAGI. V was pared by 2 bases and J by 6 bases, with 11 bases between. The CDR3 contains 14 residues. This CDR3 is CASSYGGDPNIQYF. CDR3 bases: TGTGCCAGCAGTTACGGCGGGGATCCAAACATTCAGTACTTC.

The genes are TRBV18 and TRBJ2-3, with D hard to call. From germline, CDR1 is KGHSH and CDR2 LQKENI. The V and J ends lost 3 bases and 4 bases respectively, with 8 bases between them. CDR3 size: 13 residues. CDR3 protein: CASSPRTADTQYF. Written as DNA, the CDR3 is TGTGCCAGCTCACCTCGAACGGCAGATACGCAGTATTTT.

J is TRBJ2-1 and V is TRBV6-5; D ambiguous. CDR1 is MNHEY, CDR2 SVGAGI, per germline. This CDR3 is 13 amino acids long. V lost 4 bases and J 9 bases, leaving 13 bases between the germline ends. The DNA of the CDR3 is TGTGCCAGCAGTTTCTCAAGTAGCACTGAGCAGTTCTTC. Encoded protein: CASSFSSSTEQFF.

The V and J genes are TRBV19 and TRBJ2-7; TRBD2 matches at 10 bases. Trimming at V came to 3 bases and at J to 0 bases, leaving 11 bases not matched to a gene. Germline-derived CDR1 and CDR2 are LNHDA and SQIVND (reference sequence). The CDR3 totals 18 residues. CDR3 sequence: CASSILPSGGLRSYEQYF. CDR3 sequence (DNA): TGTGCCAGTAGTATCCTACCTAGCGGGGGACTACGCTCCTACGAGCAGTACTTC.

The chain uses TRBV4-1 and TRBJ1-3; possible D gene TRBD1, 6 bases. This CDR3 spans 15 amino acids. Germline CDR1 and CDR2: MGHRA and YSYEKL. Between the trimmed V and J ends, which lost 4 bases and 4 bases, there was a span of 14 bases. CDR3 nucleotides: TGCGCCAGCAGCCCTCAACTGGACAGAGGAAACACCATATATTTT. Translating gives CASSPQLDRGNTIYF.

This clone came up once. The chain couples TRBV7-2 to TRBJ1-2, with D hard to call. In germline, CDR1 is SGHTA, CDR2 FQGNSA. The CDR3 is 12 amino acids. V lost 5 bases and J 8 bases, leaving 12 bases between the germline ends. As DNA, the CDR3 is TGTGCCAGCAGCCCACAGAGAGTGGGCTACACCTTC. It specifies CASSPQRVGYTF.

The rearrangement uses TRBV19 and TRBJ1-1; D is uncertain. The CDR3 extends over 14 amino acids. Deletions cut 3 bases from V and 1 base from J, with 9 bases between. The germline V gene has CDR1 LNHDA and CDR2 SQIVND (reference sequence). The CDR3 sequence: CASSIWRANTEAFF. Written as DNA, the CDR3 is TGTGCCAGTAGTATTTGGAGAGCGAACACTGAAGCTTTCTTT.

In this sample, this clone turned up once. The V and J genes are TRBV11-1 and TRBJ2-3, with 7 nucleotides matching TRBD1. This CDR3 has 15 residues. The junction had 7 bases not matched to a gene; V was cut back by 5 bases and J by 2 bases. The germline gives CDR1 SGHAT, CDR2 FQDESV (reference sequence). The CDR3 here is CASSLRDRFTDTQYF. DNA for the CDR3: TGTGCCAGCAGCCTCCGGGACAGATTCACAGATACGCAGTATTTT.

V is TRBV7-2 and J is TRBJ2-7; D possibly corresponds to TRBD2 (5 bases). Per germline, CDR1 SGHTA and CDR2 FQGNSA. Trimming stripped 2 bases from V and 3 bases from J, with 8 bases between. The CDR3 totals 13 residues. DNA of the CDR3: TGTGCCAGCAGCTTATCCGGAGGCTACGAGCAGTACTTC. Translation gives CASSLSGGYEQYF.

The chain links TRBV11-2 to TRBJ2-3; maybe TRBD1 (7 bases). In germline, CDR1 is SGHAT, CDR2 FQNNGV. The V gene lost 8 bases and the J gene lost 7 bases, with 25 bases spanning the gap. This CDR3 contains 16 residues. CDR3 amino acids: CASASQGGGVRNTQYF. Here the CDR3 DNA reads TGTGCCAGCGCCTCCCAAGGGGGCGGGGTGAGGAATACGCAGTATTTT.

The rearrangement joins TRBV27 to TRBJ1-5; D gene uncertain. The CDR3 length is 16 residues. The V and J ends lost 0 bases and 0 bases respectively, with 9 bases between them. CDR1 MNHEY and CDR2 SMNVEV come from the germline V gene (reference sequence). The CDR3 region has the DNA TGTGCCAGCAGTTTATCTAGCCCTTATAGCAATCAGCCCCAGCATTTT. It encodes CASSLSSPYSNQPQHF.

This chain's CDR3 is CASSSTGGRDEQYF. CDR3 nucleotide sequence: TGTGCCAGCAGCTCGACAGGGGGCAGGGACGAGCAGTACTTC. The chain joins TRBV5-8 to TRBJ2-7; 10 bases are shared with TRBD1. J lost 5 bases, V lost 3 bases, and 5 bases had no gene match. Germline V gene sequence: CDR1 SGHTS, CDR2 YDEGEE. The CDR3 has 14 amino acids.

The V call is TRBV18, the J call TRBJ2-7, with 9 nucleotides matching TRBD1. Germline V CDR1 and CDR2: KGHSH, LQKENI. The CDR3 totals 14 residues. Unmatched junction bases numbered 6, after V lost 4 bases and J lost 5 bases. The CDR3 bases are TGTGCCAGCTCACTACAGGGGGCTTGGGACGAGCAGTACTTC. Protein sequence: CASSLQGAWDEQYF.

The chain is built from TRBV5-6 and TRBJ2-7; 7 bases are a match to TRBD1. This CDR3 region has 11 residues. Germline V gene sequence: CDR1 SGHDT, CDR2 YYEEEE. The J segment lost 9 bases and the V segment lost 1 base, leaving 1 base of the junction unmatched. CDR3 DNA sequence: TGTGCCAGCAGCTTGCAGGGGGTGCAGTACTTC. It specifies CASSLQGVQYF. Together with reference TRBV5-6 and TRBJ2-7, the CDR3 gives the full variable domain: DAGVTQSPTHLIKTRGQQVTLRCSPKSGHDTVSWYQQALGQGPQFIFQYYEEEERQRGNFPDRFSGHQFPNYSSELNVNALLLGDSALYLCASSLQGVQYFGPGTRLTVT.

V is TRBV4-3 and J is TRBJ1-1, with D hard to call. Germline CDR1 LGHNA, CDR2 YSLEER. The CDR3 extends over 14 amino acids. Trimming removed 4 bases from V and 0 bases from J, with 9 bases in between. The CDR3 bases are TGCGCCAGCAGCCCACAAGTCGTGAACACTGAAGCTTTCTTT. This encodes CASSPQVVNTEAFF.

The rearrangement links TRBV5-1 to TRBJ2-2; perhaps TRBD1 as D (6 bases). V was shortened by 4 bases and J by 8 bases, with 15 bases between the two germline ends. CDR1 is SGHRS and CDR2 is YFSETQ in the germline V gene. The CDR3 loop spans 14 amino acids. This CDR3 is CASSPGRGTGELFF. CDR3 in DNA: TGCGCCAGCAGCCCGGGCAGGGGTACTGGGGAGCTGTTTTTT.

V is TRBV6-5 and J is TRBJ1-2; unclear D gene. Trimming took off 5 bases at V and 8 bases at J, with 15 bases between the two ends. This CDR3 comprises 13 residues. Germline values: CDR1 MNHEY, CDR2 SVGAGI. The CDR3 coding sequence is TGTGCCAGCAGTGGCGGGAGTAAGTGGGGCTACACCTTC. Protein sequence: CASSGGSKWGYTF.

The genes are TRBV5-1 and TRBJ2-2; 9 nucleotides match TRBD2. From germline, CDR1 is SGHRS and CDR2 YFSETQ. The CDR3 contains 15 residues. V gave up 4 bases and J gave up 3 bases; unmatched junction bases: 4. The CDR3 sequence: CASSVLAGDTGELFF. The CDR3 DNA is TGCGCCAGCAGCGTTTTAGCGGGAGACACCGGGGAGCTGTTTTTT.

Points on this clone: An end of the junction differs from the germline gene, which may be a read error. The chain employs TRBV9 and TRBJ2-3; possibly TRBD2 for D (6 bases). This CDR3 contains 17 residues. Germline V CDR1 and CDR2: SGDLS, YYNGEE. This CDR3 reads CASSVGPLGTSTDMQYF. The CDR3 DNA is TGTGCCAGCAGCGTAGGCCCTCTAGGTACTAGCACAGATATGCAGTATTTT.

This clone was seen more than once but under ten times. The J gene is TRBJ1-5, the V gene TRBV6-5; D is uncertain. V was cut by 2 bases and J by 6 bases, with 11 bases left in between. Per germline, CDR1 MNHEY and CDR2 SVGAGI. The CDR3 is made up of 14 amino acids. CDR3 DNA: TGTGCCAGCAGTTACGGAGGTAAGAGTCAGCCCCAGCATTTT. It translates to CASSYGGKSQPQHF.

V gene TRBV5-1 combines with J gene TRBJ2-3, with D tentatively TRBD2 (5 bases). Trimming left V 5 bases short and J 2 bases short, with 12 bases between. Per germline, CDR1 SGHRS and CDR2 YFSETQ. This CDR3 has 14 amino acids. The CDR3 DNA follows: TGCGCCAGCAGACTGAGCGGAGCCACAGATACGCAGTATTTT. Its protein product is CASRLSGATDTQYF.

This sequence joins TRBV5-6 and TRBJ2-3, with D tentatively TRBD2 (6 bases). The CDR3 consists of 17 residues. V gave up 2 bases and J gave up 4 bases, with 20 bases separating them. The germline gives CDR1 SGHDT, CDR2 YYEEEE. CDR3 sequence: CASSFPPGLTEADTQYF. The CDR3 nucleotides are TGTGCCAGCAGCTTTCCTCCGGGACTTACGGAGGCAGATACGCAGTATTTT.

The chain recombines TRBV7-8 with TRBJ1-6; 7 nucleotides line up with TRBD1. The J segment lost 10 bases and the V segment lost 8 bases, leaving 11 bases of the junction unmatched. Germline values: CDR1 SGHVS, CDR2 FQNEAQ. The CDR3 is made up of 14 amino acids. In nucleotides, the CDR3 is TGTGCCAGCGCAAGGGGGACAGAGCTGTCACCCCTCCACTTT. It specifies CASARGTELSPLHF.

The rearrangement uses TRBV6-1 and TRBJ2-7; D is unclear. This CDR3 comprises 11 residues. From germline, CDR1 is MNHNS and CDR2 SASEGT. V was pared by 8 bases and J by 4 bases, with 9 bases between. The CDR3 DNA reads TGTGCCAGCGCAGGCAGTTACGAGCAGTACTTC. This codes for CASAGSYEQYF.

A note on this clone: Compared with germline, one end of the junction differs, possibly owing to a read error. This chain links TRBV19 with TRBJ2-7, with 7 bases aligning to TRBD1. The CDR3 is made up of 14 amino acids. Germline V CDR1 and CDR2: LNHDA, SQIVND (reference sequence). CDR3 bases: TGTGTCAGTAGTATGCGACAGGGTCTGTACGAGCAGTACTTC. Its translation: CVSSMRQGLYEQYF.

The rearrangement joins TRBV7-2 to TRBJ2-7; 11 bases are a match to TRBD1. The CDR3 runs to 15 residues. Germline V gene lookup returns CDR1 SGHTA and CDR2 FQGNSA. Trimming at V came to 10 bases and at J to 1 base, leaving 9 bases not matched to a gene. Here the CDR3 DNA reads TGTGCCATCCATAGTGGGACAGGGGGATCCTACGAGCAGTACTTC. Protein product: CAIHSGTGGSYEQYF.

This clone was picked up one time. The V call is TRBV27, the J call TRBJ2-5, with D perhaps matching TRBD1 (6 bases). Germline assignment: CDR1 MNHEY and CDR2 SMNVEV (reference sequence). CDR3 length: 18 residues. V was clipped by 3 bases and J by 2 bases, with 22 bases between them. CDR3 nucleotide sequence: TGTGCCAGCAGTTTCCATCCTCCACAGGGAAAAGAACAAGAGACCCAGTACTTC. Amino acid sequence: CASSFHPPQGKEQETQYF.